Listed below are T cell receptor beta chains from one sample, sequenced in a study of blood T cell repertoires in COVID-19. Some clones are missing from TCRdb's copy, which holds only in-frame ones; the method was immunoSEQ multiplex PCR. This sample carries 250,000 to 300,000 clones, around 90% of them seen once, and the ten largest clones take 1% to 1.3%. Sequenced input: PBMCs or T cells enriched from blood (not recorded which). The origin of the receptors is a woman between 25 and 40 years old who had recovered from COVID-19. Each CDR3 is given with its conserved first and last residue. Fields, in order: D gene, V gene, J gene, CDR3 DNA, CDR3 protein. D genes are given only for firm matches.

d_call: .
v_call: TRBV11-2
j_call: TRBJ2-1
cdr3_nt: TGTGCCAGCAGCTTAGCGTATGAGCAGTTCTTC
cdr3_aa: CASSLAYEQFF

d_call: .
v_call: TRBV30
j_call: TRBJ2-4
cdr3_nt: TGTGCCTGGAGTGGGGGTACAGGGAGTAGCAAAAACATTCAGTACTTC
cdr3_aa: CAWSGGTGSSKNIQYF

d_call: .
v_call: TRBV5-1
j_call: TRBJ2-3
cdr3_nt: TGCGCCAGCAGCTTGGATGGGCTCCTCACAGATACGCAGTATTTT
cdr3_aa: CASSLDGLLTDTQYF

d_call: TRBD1
v_call: TRBV6-2/TRBV6-3
j_call: TRBJ2-2
cdr3_nt: TGTGCCAGCAGTCAGCCGGGACAGGGGTCCCCCGGGGAGCTGTTTTTT
cdr3_aa: CASSQPGQGSPGELFF

d_call: TRBD1
v_call: TRBV29-1
j_call: TRBJ2-1
cdr3_nt: TGCAGCGTTGGTGGGACAGTCTACAATGAGCAGTTCTTC
cdr3_aa: CSVGGTVYNEQFF

d_call: TRBD2
v_call: TRBV6-2/TRBV6-3
j_call: TRBJ2-1
cdr3_nt: TGTGCCAGCAGTTACCCCCTGCCGAGACTTAGCGGGGGCCACAATGAGCAGTTCTTC
cdr3_aa: CASSYPLPRLSGGHNEQFF

d_call: .
v_call: TRBV7-9
j_call: TRBJ1-2
cdr3_nt: TGTGCCAGCAGCTTCACGGGATATGGCTACACCTTC
cdr3_aa: CASSFTGYGYTF

d_call: TRBD2
v_call: TRBV7-8
j_call: TRBJ2-7
cdr3_nt: TGTGCCAGCAGCCTCGGGACTAGCGGGTACTTCGAGCAGTACTTC
cdr3_aa: CASSLGTSGYFEQYF

d_call: .
v_call: TRBV18
j_call: TRBJ1-3
cdr3_nt: TGTGCCAGCTCACCCCGGGACTCATCCTCTGGAAACACCATATATTTT
cdr3_aa: CASSPRDSSSGNTIYF

d_call: .
v_call: TRBV19
j_call: TRBJ2-3
cdr3_nt: TGTGCCAGTAGTATACGCGTTTTCACAGATACGCAGTATTTT
cdr3_aa: CASSIRVFTDTQYF